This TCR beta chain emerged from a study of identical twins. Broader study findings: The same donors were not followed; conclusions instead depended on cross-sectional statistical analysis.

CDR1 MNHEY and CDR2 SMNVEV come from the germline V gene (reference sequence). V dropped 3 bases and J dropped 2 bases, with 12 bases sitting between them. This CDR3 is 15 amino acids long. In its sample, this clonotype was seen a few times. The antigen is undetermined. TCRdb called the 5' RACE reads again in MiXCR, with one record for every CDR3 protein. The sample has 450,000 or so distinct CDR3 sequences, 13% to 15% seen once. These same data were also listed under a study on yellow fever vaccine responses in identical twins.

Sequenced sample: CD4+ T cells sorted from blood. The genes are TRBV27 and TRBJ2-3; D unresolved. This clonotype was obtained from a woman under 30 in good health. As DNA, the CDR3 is TGTGCCAGCAGTTTTGGTGGTTGGGACACAGATACGCAGTATTTT. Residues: CASSFGGWDTDTQYF.